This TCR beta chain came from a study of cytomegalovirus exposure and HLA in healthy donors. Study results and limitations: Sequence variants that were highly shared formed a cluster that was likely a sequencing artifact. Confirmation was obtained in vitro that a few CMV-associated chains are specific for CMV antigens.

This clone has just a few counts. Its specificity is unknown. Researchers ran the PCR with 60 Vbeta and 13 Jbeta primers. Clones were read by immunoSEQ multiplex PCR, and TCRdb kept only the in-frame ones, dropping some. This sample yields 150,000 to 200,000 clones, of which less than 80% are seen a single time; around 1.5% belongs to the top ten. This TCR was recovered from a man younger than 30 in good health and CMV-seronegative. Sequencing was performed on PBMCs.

The CDR3: CASSVLGGGAGANVLTF. CDR3 sequence (DNA): TGTGCCAGCAGTGTTTTGGGAGGGGGGGCTGGGGCCAACGTCCTGACTTTC. This chain joins TRBV2 and TRBJ2-6; the D gene is possibly TRBD2 (7 bases). The CDR3 totals 17 residues. From germline, CDR1 is SNHLY and CDR2 FYNNEI. Between the trimmed V and J ends, which lost 4 bases and 2 bases, there was a span of 15 bases.